The 27 T cell receptor beta chains below come from one sample, sequenced in a study of blood T cell repertoires in COVID-19 (dated by TCRdb to 2020 to 2021). The protocol used for the library was the immunoSEQ multiplex PCR assay. TCRdb stores this immuneACCESS table with in-frame sequences only. Part of the clones is absent; in the studies checked, under half of the shortfall reflects unresolved V genes, and no reason is known for the rest. This sample lists 250,000 or so clones; 80% to 95% were detected once. The top ten constitute about 0.8% of the sample. Sequenced sample: peripheral blood. Every receptor here comes from a man aged 25 to 45 with COVID-19, enrolled during active disease.

The gene calls are TRBV5-4 and TRBJ1-1, with 9 bases fitting TRBD1. V gave up 4 bases and J gave up 5 bases; unmatched junction bases: 9. CDR3 size: 15 residues. Germline CDR1 reads SGHNT; CDR2 reads YYREEE (reference sequence). CDR3 coding DNA: TGTGCCAGCAGCCCGCCGGGACAGGGATGGACTGAAGCTTTCTTT. Its protein product is CASSPPGQGWTEAFF.

This clone came up a few times. The chain uses TRBV5-4 and TRBJ1-3, with 9 positions matching TRBD1. Losses at the gene ends were 3 bases for V and 4 bases for J; bases not matched to a gene: 8. The germline CDR1 and CDR2 sequences are SGHNT and YYREEE (reference sequence). This CDR3 region has 16 residues. As DNA, the CDR3 is TGTGCCAGCAGCTCCCGCGACAGGGGGGGAGGAAACACCATATATTTT. This gives the protein CASSSRDRGGGNTIYF.

The chain recombines TRBV19 with TRBJ1-6; D unclear. V lost 3 bases and J lost 6, with 12 bases in between. The germline V gene has CDR1 LNHDA and CDR2 SQIVND (reference sequence). The CDR3 spans 15 residues. In DNA form, the CDR3 reads TGTGCCAGTAGTATGGGCCAAGCCAGTAATTCACCCCTCCACTTT. Its translation: CASSMGQASNSPLHF.

The chain employs TRBV15 and TRBJ1-5, with D uncertain. Per germline, CDR1 LNHNV and CDR2 YYDKDF (reference sequence). V lost 0 bases to trimming and J lost 6 bases, with 9 bases between them. The CDR3 totals 14 residues. The CDR3 DNA reads TGTGCCACCAGCAGAGATCGAGTCGGTCAGCCCCAGCATTTT. This gives the protein CATSRDRVGQPQHF.

The rearrangement links TRBV27 to TRBJ1-4; D remains ambiguous. The CDR3 sequence is 16 residues long. The V gene lost 4 bases and the J gene lost 6 bases, with 18 bases spanning the gap. Germline CDR1 and CDR2: MNHEY and SMNVEV (reference sequence). The CDR3 nucleotides are TGTGCCAGCAGTTGCCTACAGTGTTGTAAGTATGAAAAACTGTTTTTT. It yields the protein CASSCLQCCKYEKLFF.

The rearrangement joins TRBV3-1 (or the pseudogene TRBV3-2) to TRBJ1-3; 7 bases line up with TRBD1. Losses at the gene ends were 4 bases for V and 2 bases for J; bases not matched to a gene: 5. This CDR3 is 15 amino acids long. Germline V gene lookup returns CDR1 LGHDT and CDR2 YNNKEL (reference sequence). CDR3: CASSLDTGAGNTIYF. In nucleotides, the CDR3 is TGTGCCAGCAGCCTAGATACAGGGGCTGGAAACACCATATATTTT.

The chain employs TRBV5-1 and TRBJ2-2, with 9 bases identical to TRBD1. CDR3 length equals 15 residues. V lost 4 bases, J lost 6 bases, and 7 bases stayed unmatched. The germline V gene has CDR1 SGHRS and CDR2 YFSETQ. The CDR3 reads CASSRDRGFAGELFF. CDR3 bases: TGCGCCAGCAGCAGAGACAGGGGGTTCGCCGGGGAGCTGTTTTTT.

The chain has TRBV5-1 and TRBJ1-4, with D possibly being TRBD1 (6 bases). CDR3 length: 15 amino acids. V was pared by 6 bases and J by 2 bases, with 14 bases between. The germline gives CDR1 SGHRS, CDR2 YFSETQ. The CDR3 here is CASTRTGNTNEKLFF. The CDR3 DNA sequence: TGCGCCAGCACTCGCACAGGGAATACTAATGAAAAACTGTTTTTT. The whole variable domain, filled in from reference TRBV5-1 and TRBJ1-4, reads KAGVTQTPRYLIKTRGQQVTLSCSPISGHRSVSWYQQTPGQGLQFLFEYFSETQRNKGNFPGRFSGRQFSNSRSEMNVSTLELGDSALYLCASTRTGNTNEKLFFGSGTQLSVL.

The chain carries TRBV2 and TRBJ1-1; D possibly corresponds to TRBD1 (6 bases). Trimming cost V 3 bases and J 4 bases, with 12 bases left between them. This CDR3 contains 14 residues. CDR1 is SNHLY and CDR2 is FYNNEI in the germline V gene. CDR3 DNA sequence: TGTGCCAGCAGTGAGCGGGGGGCAAGCACTGAAGCTTTCTTT. Its translation: CASSERGASTEAFF.

This clone was seen only once. The chain links TRBV19 to TRBJ1-5; D remains unclear. V lost 3 bases, J lost 3 bases, and 12 bases lay in between. Germline V gene sequence: CDR1 LNHDA, CDR2 SQIVND (reference sequence). The CDR3 contains 15 residues. CDR3 in amino acids: CASSMAEANNQPQHF. The CDR3 region has the DNA TGTGCCAGTAGTATGGCGGAAGCGAACAATCAGCCCCAGCATTTT.

The chain joins TRBV7-6 to TRBJ1-4; 8 positions agree with TRBD1. The germline V gene encodes CDR1 SGHVS and CDR2 FNYEAQ. The CDR3 sequence is 15 residues long. Losses at the gene ends were 1 base for V and 8 bases for J; bases not matched to a gene: 6. In DNA form, the CDR3 reads TGTGCCAGCAGCTTAGGGGCAGGGGGCCAAGAAAAACTGTTTTTT. Translation: CASSLGAGGQEKLFF.

The rearrangement joins TRBV5-4 to TRBJ2-1; 11 bases line up with TRBD2. Germline V gene data show CDR1 as SGHNT and CDR2 as YYREEE (reference sequence). The V gene end was trimmed by 3 bases and the J gene end by 10 bases; junction bases not matched to a gene: 9. CDR3 length: 15 amino acids. CDR3: CASSWGLAGGNEQFF. CDR3 nucleotide sequence: TGTGCCAGCAGCTGGGGGCTAGCGGGGGGAAACGAGCAGTTCTTC.

The rearrangement links TRBV18 to TRBJ2-7; a possible D gene is TRBD1 (6 bases). Per the germline V gene, CDR1 is KGHSH and CDR2 is LQKENI. The CDR3 loop spans 15 amino acids. V shed 5 bases and J shed 3 bases, with 17 bases lying between them. The CDR3 region has the DNA TGTGCCAGCTCAAAAGGACAGATAAAAGACTACGAGCAGTACTTC. Translating it yields CASSKGQIKDYEQYF.

The genes are TRBV7-9 and TRBJ1-6, with TRBD1 matching 9 bases. Germline V gene data show CDR1 as SEHNR and CDR2 as FQNEAQ (reference sequence). Trimming cost V 4 bases and J 8 bases; bases outside gene matches: 9. The CDR3 is 16 amino acids. The CDR3 region has the DNA TGTGCCAGCAGCTCGGAAACGGGGACAGGGTATTCACCCCTCCACTTT. Its translation is CASSSETGTGYSPLHF.

The V and J genes are TRBV2 and TRBJ1-5; D may be TRBD1 (5 bases). Trimming stripped 3 bases from V and 7 bases from J, with 16 bases between. The length of the CDR3 is 15 residues. Germline CDR1 SNHLY, CDR2 FYNNEI. This CDR3 reads CASSDGGQTFQPQHF. For the CDR3, the DNA is TGTGCCAGCAGTGACGGGGGTCAAACCTTCCAGCCCCAGCATTTT.

The chain is built from TRBV14 and TRBJ2-1; TRBD1 is a possible D gene (5 bases). Germline V gene data show CDR1 as SGHDN and CDR2 as FVKESK. CDR3 length: 15 residues. The germline V and J ends were trimmed by 4 bases and 1 base, with 11 bases remaining between them. The DNA of the CDR3 is TGTGCCAGCAGCCGAATAGGGGATTCCTACAATGAGCAGTTCTTC. This codes for CASSRIGDSYNEQFF.

J is TRBJ1-4 and V is TRBV10-3; tentatively, D is TRBD1 (6 bases). The germline V and J ends were trimmed by 7 bases and 6 bases, with 12 bases remaining between them. Germline V lookup: CDR1 ENHRY, CDR2 SYGVKD. The length of the CDR3 is 13 residues. The chain's CDR3 is CAINGGADEKLFF. The CDR3 nucleotides are TGTGCCATCAATGGGGGGGCTGATGAAAAACTGTTTTTT.

The chain couples TRBV10-3 to TRBJ1-5, with D possibly matching TRBD1 (5 bases). Germline V CDR1 and CDR2: ENHRY, SYGVKD. This CDR3 region has 15 residues. The ends were cut back, 4 bases at V and 2 bases at J, with 12 bases in the middle. This CDR3 is CAISGDSGGNQPQHF. DNA of the CDR3: TGTGCCATCAGTGGGGACTCCGGAGGCAATCAGCCCCAGCATTTT.

The J gene is TRBJ1-3, the V gene TRBV27; a weak D match, TRBD1 (5 bases). This CDR3 spans 13 amino acids. Germline lookup yields CDR1 MNHEY and CDR2 SMNVEV (reference sequence). Trimming shortened V by 5 bases and J by 4 bases, and 9 bases separated the two germline ends. CDR3 sequence (DNA): TGTGCCAGCAGTACCCGACAGGGAAACACCATATATTTT. Translation gives CASSTRQGNTIYF.

This clone was found many times. The chain is built from TRBV4-1 and TRBJ2-1; TRBD2 matches at 12 bases. V lost 3 bases and J lost 7; bases outside the gene matches: 4. The germline V gene encodes CDR1 MGHRA and CDR2 YSYEKL. This CDR3 is 15 amino acids long. The CDR3: CASSHLAGGSNEQFF. CDR3 DNA sequence: TGCGCCAGCAGCCACCTAGCGGGGGGGAGTAATGAGCAGTTCTTC.

This clone was recorded once. The same CDR3 arises from other DNA sequences in this sample as well. This chain connects TRBV19 to TRBJ1-5, with TRBD1 as a possible D gene (5 bases). Germline values: CDR1 LNHDA, CDR2 SQIVND (reference sequence). The CDR3 totals 12 residues. Trimming removed 3 bases from V and 7 bases from J, with 7 bases in between. Here the CDR3 reads CASSIRGQPQHF. The CDR3 bases are TGTGCCAGTAGTATTCGGGGGCAGCCCCAGCATTTT.

The chain recombines TRBV3-1 (or the pseudogene TRBV3-2) with TRBJ1-4; TRBD1 agrees at 10 bases. CDR3 length equals 16 residues. Per germline, CDR1 LGHDT and CDR2 YNNKEL (reference sequence). After removal of 2 bases from V and 4 bases from J, the junction contained 4 bases not matched to a gene. CDR3 nucleotides: TGTGCCAGCAGCCAACCAAGGACAGGGGGTAATGAAAAACTGTTTTTT. Its translation is CASSQPRTGGNEKLFF.

The chain joins TRBV29-1 to TRBJ1-2; 7 nucleotides agree with TRBD1. V was clipped by 7 bases and J by 0 bases; unmatched bases: 2. The germline V gene has CDR1 SQVTM and CDR2 ANQGSEA. The CDR3 extends over 12 amino acids. CDR3: CSGQGPNYGYTF. CDR3 nucleotide sequence: TGCAGCGGACAGGGACCTAACTATGGCTACACCTTC.

The chain is built from TRBV5-1 and TRBJ1-4; D gene ambiguous. Germline loops: CDR1 SGHRS, CDR2 YFSETQ. The CDR3 is made up of 14 amino acids. V gave up 2 bases and J gave up 7 bases, with 12 bases separating them. CDR3 nucleotide sequence: TGCGCCAGCAGCTTCGCAGGTCAACGTGAAAAACTGTTTTTT. Encoded protein: CASSFAGQREKLFF.

As concerns this clone: In the same sample, other DNA sequences code for this CDR3. The chain has TRBV5-1 and TRBJ1-2; 7 bases align to TRBD1. CDR1 SGHRS and CDR2 YFSETQ come from the germline V gene. With V trimmed by 4 bases and J by 0 bases, 6 bases remained unmatched. The CDR3 is 15 residues long. In DNA form, the CDR3 reads TGCGCCAGCAGCCCGGGGACAGAACCTAACTATGGCTACACCTTC. Translation: CASSPGTEPNYGYTF.

The chain employs TRBV5-1 and TRBJ1-2; TRBD1 might be the D (5 bases). Germline-derived CDR1 and CDR2 are SGHRS and YFSETQ. The CDR3 runs 15 residues. Between the trimmed V and J ends, which lost 0 bases and 5 bases, there was a span of 14 bases. The chain's CDR3 is CASSLGQQGLYGYTF. In DNA, the CDR3 is TGCGCCAGCAGCTTGGGACAGCAGGGCCTTTATGGCTACACCTTC. Filled out from reference TRBV5-1 and TRBJ1-2, the complete variable domain reads KAGVTQTPRYLIKTRGQQVTLSCSPISGHRSVSWYQQTPGQGLQFLFEYFSETQRNKGNFPGRFSGRQFSNSRSEMNVSTLELGDSALYLCASSLGQQGLYGYTFGSGTRLTVV.

The rearrangement links TRBV6-2 or TRBV6-3 to TRBJ1-6, with TRBD1 matching over 7 bases. The CDR3 totals 15 residues. The V gene's germline CDR1 is MNHEY and CDR2 SVGEGT. The J segment lost 10 bases and the V segment lost 2 bases, leaving 8 bases of the junction unmatched. CDR3 loop: CASSYPDRIHSPLHF. CDR3 bases: TGTGCCAGCAGTTACCCGGACAGGATCCACTCACCCCTCCACTTT.